This TCR beta chain was sequenced during a study of T cell responses to AZD1222 COVID-19 vaccine. General observations from the study: Sampling captured repertoires only after the peak T cell response. Spike-spanning, vaccine-associated CD4 TCRs were dominant at 160-218 and 743-854. Donors, mostly white British, included more females; clonal diversity was possibly underestimated.

This clone appeared a single time. Its specificity is unknown. J was trimmed by 7 bases and V by 2 bases; bases with no gene match: 11. Germline V CDR1 and CDR2: KGHDR, SFDVKD. The CDR3 covers 17 residues. The repertoire was sequenced with immunoSEQ multiplex PCR; TCRdb's copy has only in-frame clones and lacks some. Counted here are tens of thousands of clones, 70% to 85% occurring once; the ten biggest clones make up 2.5% to 3%. Source: peripheral blood, taken on day 0 of AZD1222 vaccination. The sequence was collected from an adult in good health. V gene TRBV24-1 combines with J gene TRBJ2-2, with TRBD1 matching over 8 bases. CDR3 nucleotides: TGTGCCACCAGTGATTCCGGCGACAGGGGCGTCGGCGGGGAGCTGTTTTTT. Its protein product is CATSDSGDRGVGGELFF.